The clone carrying this T cell receptor beta chain was picked up a small number of times. Using immunoSEQ multiplex PCR, the repertoire was profiled, and TCRdb retains in-frame clones only, with some absent. The profile covers approximately 100,000 clones, with over 70% appearing a single time and around 4.5% taken by the ten largest. This sample was taken from a study of blood T cell repertoires in COVID-19. The CDR3 is 14 residues long. CDR1 and CDR2 (germline): WNHNN, SYGVQD (reference sequence). Trimming at V came to 3 bases and at J to 2 bases, leaving 2 bases not matched to a gene. Material for sequencing was peripheral blood. The chain recombines TRBV10-1 with TRBJ2-7, with 9 bases aligning to TRBD1. The source of this sequence is a man in his fifties or sixties with acute or convalescent COVID-19. The CDR3: CASSEGTGPYEQYF. For the CDR3, the DNA is TGCGCCAGCAGTGAAGGGACAGGGCCCTACGAGCAGTACTTC.